The clone carrying this TCR beta chain is medium-sized by share. Its target is not known. Trimming took off 4 bases at V and 6 bases at J, with 10 bases between the two ends. The CDR3 has 12 amino acids. Looked up from germline, CDR1 is MGHRA and CDR2 is YSYEKL. The source of the sample is a study of OX40 agonist ivuxolimab in advanced cancers. Overall study: Earlier treatment with anti-PD-1, anti-PD-L1 or anti-CTLA-4 was permitted, and less than 50% had received some.

Points from the study as a whole: Low normalized T-cell clonal expansion also characterized some of the nonresponders.

Method: immunoSEQ multiplex PCR; TCRdb's copy keeps in-frame clones and lacks some. The table records around 35,000 clones, 79% of them present only once. Specimen: CD4+ or CD8+ T cells sorted from blood, collected in a trial of the OX40 agonist ivuxolimab. The genes are TRBV4-1 and TRBJ2-7; D not resolved. The TCR originated in an adult with an advanced solid tumor such as melanoma, head and neck, liver or kidney cancer. CDR3 DNA sequence: TGCGCCAGCAGCCCCGGCGTCGGCGAGCAGTACTTC. It translates to CASSPGVGEQYF.